This TCR beta chain was recovered during a study of naive and memory T cell subsets. In this sample, this clonotype turned up many times. Its antigen remains unknown. Both TRBC1 and TRBC2 were covered by a beta constant-region primer of two equimolar oligonucleotides. The cDNA 3' end received a ligated single-stranded oligonucleotide carrying the SP2 primer and a 12-nucleotide UMI. Ligated cDNA was amplified by four rounds of PCR with nested alpha and beta constant-region primers and SP2. One entry per CDR3 protein results from TCRdb running MiXCR on the UMI-ligation and nested PCR reads. The sample contains fewer than 40,000 distinct CDR3 sequences, 13% of which appear only once. Study results and caveats: From naive to CM, EM and EMRA, diversity decreased and Gini increased. Over 95% of naive TCR sequences appeared only once after error correction, unlike memory subsets.

The CDR3 contains 15 residues. CDR1 is DFQATT, CDR2 SNEGSKA, per germline (reference sequence). Trimming pared 6 bases from V and 7 bases from J, leaving 22 bases between. The sample taken for sequencing was effector memory CD4+ T cells from blood. Subset here: effector memory, CD45RA- CD27-. The V gene is TRBV20-1, the J gene TRBJ2-1, with D perhaps assigned TRBD1 or TRBD2 (7 bases each). This receptor was identified in a human donor in good health. The CDR3 here is CSARTGVGSGNEQFF. The CDR3 DNA sequence: TGCAGTGCGCGAACAGGGGTCGGTAGCGGGAATGAGCAGTTCTTC.